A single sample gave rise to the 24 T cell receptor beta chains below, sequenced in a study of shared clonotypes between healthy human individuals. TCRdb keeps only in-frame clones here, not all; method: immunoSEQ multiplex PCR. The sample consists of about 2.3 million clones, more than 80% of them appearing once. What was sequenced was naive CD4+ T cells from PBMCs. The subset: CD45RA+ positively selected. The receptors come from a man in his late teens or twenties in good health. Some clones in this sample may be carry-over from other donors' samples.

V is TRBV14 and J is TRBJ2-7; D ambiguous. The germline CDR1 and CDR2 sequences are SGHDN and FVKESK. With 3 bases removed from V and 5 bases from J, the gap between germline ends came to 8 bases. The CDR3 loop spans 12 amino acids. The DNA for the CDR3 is TGTGCCAGCAGCCAGAGTCGGCACGAGCAGTACTTC. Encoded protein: CASSQSRHEQYF.

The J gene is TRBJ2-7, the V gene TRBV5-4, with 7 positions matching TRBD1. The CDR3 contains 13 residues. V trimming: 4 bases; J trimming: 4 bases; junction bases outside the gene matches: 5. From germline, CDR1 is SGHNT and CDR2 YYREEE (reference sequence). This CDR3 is CASSDRQGYEQYF. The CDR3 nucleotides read TGTGCCAGCAGCGATAGACAGGGATACGAGCAGTACTTC.

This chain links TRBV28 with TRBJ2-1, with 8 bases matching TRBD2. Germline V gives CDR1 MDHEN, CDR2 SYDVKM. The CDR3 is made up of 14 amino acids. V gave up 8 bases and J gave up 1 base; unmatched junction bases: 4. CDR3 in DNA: TGTGCCAGCTTCGGCGGGAGGTCCTACAATGAGCAGTTCTTC. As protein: CASFGGRSYNEQFF.

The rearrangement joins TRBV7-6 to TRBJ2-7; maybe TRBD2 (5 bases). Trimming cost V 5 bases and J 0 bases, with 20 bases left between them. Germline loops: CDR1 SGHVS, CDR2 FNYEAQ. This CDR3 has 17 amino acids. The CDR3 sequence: CASSPASREWYSYEQYF. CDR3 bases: TGTGCCAGCAGCCCTGCCTCGAGGGAGTGGTACTCCTACGAGCAGTACTTC.

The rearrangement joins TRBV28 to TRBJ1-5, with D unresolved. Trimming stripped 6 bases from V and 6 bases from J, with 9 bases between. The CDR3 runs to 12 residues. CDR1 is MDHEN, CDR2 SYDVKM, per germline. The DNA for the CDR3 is TGTGCCAGCAGCCGGGCGAGTCAGCCCCAGCATTTT. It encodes CASSRASQPQHF.

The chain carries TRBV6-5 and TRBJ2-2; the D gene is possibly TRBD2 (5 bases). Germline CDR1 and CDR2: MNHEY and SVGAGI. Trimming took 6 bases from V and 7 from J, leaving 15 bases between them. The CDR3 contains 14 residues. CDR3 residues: CASRPNLAHGELFF. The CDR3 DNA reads TGTGCCAGCAGGCCCAACCTAGCACACGGGGAGCTGTTTTTT.

The CDR3 DNA is TGCGCCAGCAGCTTGCTACCACTTAGCGGGAGCTCCTACGAGCAGTACTTC. Protein sequence: CASSLLPLSGSSYEQYF. The chain links TRBV5-1 to TRBJ2-7; 9 positions agree with TRBD2. Germline values: CDR1 SGHRS, CDR2 YFSETQ. The CDR3 loop spans 17 amino acids. V trimming: 1 base; J trimming: 0 bases; junction bases outside the gene matches: 8.

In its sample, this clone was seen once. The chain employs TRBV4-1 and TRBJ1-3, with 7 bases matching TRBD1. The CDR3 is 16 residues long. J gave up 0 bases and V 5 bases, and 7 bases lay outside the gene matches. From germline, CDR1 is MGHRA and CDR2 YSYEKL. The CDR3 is CASSDYRGNSGNTIYF. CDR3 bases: TGCGCCAGCAGCGACTACAGGGGAAACTCTGGAAACACCATATATTTT.

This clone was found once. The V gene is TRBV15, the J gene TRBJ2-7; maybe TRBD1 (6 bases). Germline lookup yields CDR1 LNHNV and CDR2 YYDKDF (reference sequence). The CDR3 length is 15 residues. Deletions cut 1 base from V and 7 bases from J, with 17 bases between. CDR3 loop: CATSRGTEPTGEQYF. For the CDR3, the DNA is TGTGCCACCAGCAGAGGGACAGAACCTACGGGAGAGCAGTACTTC.

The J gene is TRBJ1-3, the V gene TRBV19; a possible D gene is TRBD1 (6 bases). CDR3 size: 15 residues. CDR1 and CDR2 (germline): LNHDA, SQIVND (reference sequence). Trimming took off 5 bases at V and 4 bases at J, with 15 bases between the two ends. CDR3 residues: CASSPTRDKGNTIYF. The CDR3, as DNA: TGTGCCAGTAGTCCTACCCGGGACAAGGGAAACACCATATATTTT.

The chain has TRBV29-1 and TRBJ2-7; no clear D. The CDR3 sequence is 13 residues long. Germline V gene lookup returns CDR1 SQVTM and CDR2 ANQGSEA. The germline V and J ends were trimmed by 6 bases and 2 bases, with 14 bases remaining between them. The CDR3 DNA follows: TGCAGCGTGTCTGGGGTCCAGACCTACGAGCAGTACTTC. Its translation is CSVSGVQTYEQYF.

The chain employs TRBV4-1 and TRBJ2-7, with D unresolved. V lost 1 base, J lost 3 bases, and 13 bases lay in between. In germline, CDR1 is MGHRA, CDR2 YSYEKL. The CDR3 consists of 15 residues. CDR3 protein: CASSQGGKGDYEQYF. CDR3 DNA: TGCGCCAGCAGCCAAGGGGGAAAAGGAGACTACGAGCAGTACTTC.

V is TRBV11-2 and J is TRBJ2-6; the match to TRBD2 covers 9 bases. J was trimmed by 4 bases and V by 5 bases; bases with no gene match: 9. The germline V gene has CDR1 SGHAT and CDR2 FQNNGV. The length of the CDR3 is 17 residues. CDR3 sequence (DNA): TGTGCCAGCAGCGAAATAGCGGGAGTATCCGGGGCCAACGTCCTGACTTTC. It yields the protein CASSEIAGVSGANVLTF.

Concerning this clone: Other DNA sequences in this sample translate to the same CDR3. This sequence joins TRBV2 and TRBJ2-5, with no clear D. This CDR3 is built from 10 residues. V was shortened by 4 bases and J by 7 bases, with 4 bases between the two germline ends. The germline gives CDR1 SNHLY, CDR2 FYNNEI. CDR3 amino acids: CASSAGTQYF. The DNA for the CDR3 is TGTGCCAGCAGTGCCGGGACCCAGTACTTC. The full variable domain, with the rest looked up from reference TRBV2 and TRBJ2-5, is EPEVTQTPSHQVTQMGQEVILRCVPISNHLYFYWYRQILGQKVEFLVSFYNNEISEKSEIFDDQFSVERPDGSNFTLKIRSTKLEDSAMYFCASSAGTQYFGPGTRLLVL.

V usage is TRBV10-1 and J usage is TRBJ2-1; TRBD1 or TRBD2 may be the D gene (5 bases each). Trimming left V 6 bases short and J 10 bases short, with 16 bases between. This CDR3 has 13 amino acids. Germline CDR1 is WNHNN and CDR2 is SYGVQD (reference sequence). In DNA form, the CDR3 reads TGCGCCAGCAGATCCGGGACGCCGAGGGAGCAGTTCTTC. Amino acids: CASRSGTPREQFF.

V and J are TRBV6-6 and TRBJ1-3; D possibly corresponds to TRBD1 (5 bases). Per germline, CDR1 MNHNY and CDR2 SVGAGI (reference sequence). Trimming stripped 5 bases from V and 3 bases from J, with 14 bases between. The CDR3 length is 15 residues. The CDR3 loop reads CASSITGQGGNTIYF. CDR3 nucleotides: TGTGCCAGCAGTATAACCGGACAAGGTGGAAACACCATATATTTT.

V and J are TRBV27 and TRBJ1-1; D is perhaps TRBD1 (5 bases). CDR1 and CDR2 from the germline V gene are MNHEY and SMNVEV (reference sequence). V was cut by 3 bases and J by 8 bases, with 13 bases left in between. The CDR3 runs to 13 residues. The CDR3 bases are TGTGCCAGCAGTTTCAGGTGGGACCGGGAAGCTTTCTTT. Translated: CASSFRWDREAFF.

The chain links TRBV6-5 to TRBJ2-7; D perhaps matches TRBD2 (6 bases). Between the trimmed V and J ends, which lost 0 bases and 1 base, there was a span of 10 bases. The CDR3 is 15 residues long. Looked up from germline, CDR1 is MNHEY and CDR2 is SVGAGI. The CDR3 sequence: CASSYSTSWSYEQYF. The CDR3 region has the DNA TGTGCCAGCAGTTACTCCACTAGCTGGTCCTACGAGCAGTACTTC.

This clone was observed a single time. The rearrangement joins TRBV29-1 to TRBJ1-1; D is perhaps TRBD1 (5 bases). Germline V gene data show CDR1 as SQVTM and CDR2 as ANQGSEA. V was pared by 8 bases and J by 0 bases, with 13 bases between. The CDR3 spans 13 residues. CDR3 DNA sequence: TGCAGCTTCCGCAGGGACTTGAACACTGAAGCTTTCTTT. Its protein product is CSFRRDLNTEAFF.

CDR3 sequence (DNA): TGTGCCTGCCCTCAGGGGGCGGTGAACACTGAAGCTTTCTTT. Translated, it gives CACPQGAVNTEAFF. The chain couples TRBV30 to TRBJ1-1, with TRBD1 identical over 8 bases. This CDR3 region has 14 residues. The ends lost 6 bases at V and 0 bases at J; junction bases unmatched: 6. Germline V gene lookup returns CDR1 GTSNPN and CDR2 SVGIG (reference sequence).

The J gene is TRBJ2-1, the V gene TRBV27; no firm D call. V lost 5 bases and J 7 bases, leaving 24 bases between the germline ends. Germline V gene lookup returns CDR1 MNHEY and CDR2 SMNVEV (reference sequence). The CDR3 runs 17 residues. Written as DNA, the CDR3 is TGTGCCAGCAGTAAAACGGGTCTTGGAGTTGCGGCAAATGAGCAGTTCTTC. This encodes CASSKTGLGVAANEQFF.

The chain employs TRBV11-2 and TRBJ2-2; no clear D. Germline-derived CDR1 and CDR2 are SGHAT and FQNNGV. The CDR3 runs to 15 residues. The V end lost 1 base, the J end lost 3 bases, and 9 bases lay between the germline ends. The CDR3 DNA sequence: TGTGCCAGCAGCTTAGTTCTCCTCTACACCGGGGAGCTGTTTTTT. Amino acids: CASSLVLLYTGELFF.

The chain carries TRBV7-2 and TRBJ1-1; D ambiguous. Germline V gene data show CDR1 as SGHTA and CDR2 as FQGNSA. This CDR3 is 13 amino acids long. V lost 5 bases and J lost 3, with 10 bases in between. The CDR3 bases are TGTGCCAGCAGCCCCGGAGGATACACTGAAGCTTTCTTT. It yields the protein CASSPGGYTEAFF.

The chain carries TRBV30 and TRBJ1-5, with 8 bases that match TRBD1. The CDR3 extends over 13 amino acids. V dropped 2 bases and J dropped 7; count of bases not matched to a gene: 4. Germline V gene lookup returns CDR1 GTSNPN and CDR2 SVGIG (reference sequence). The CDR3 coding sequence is TGTGCCTGGAGTACGGGGACAGGACAGCCCCAGCATTTT. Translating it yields CAWSTGTGQPQHF.